Here is one T cell receptor (beta chain) with its context. The antigen is not known. The data are from a study of CXCR3-negative and CXCR3-positive naive CD8 T cells. Whole-study context: Per-library TRB read counts averaged about 1.5 +/- 0.3 million, adding up to 120 million to 150 million in total.

Sorts performed in triplicate captured 300,000 cells each from every CD8+ T cell subset. General study points: Partly lower CXCR3 expression followed cryopreservation, and most assays relied on fresh PBMCs. Comparison of naive CXCR3-negative and CXCR3-positive cells revealed similar TRBV-TRBJ usage, while memory cells differed. CXCR3-positive naive cells carried more hydrophobic TRB CDR3s than CXCR3-negative naive cells did.

5' RACE that incorporated UMI labels was used to prepare the TRB cDNA libraries. Reprocessing the 5' RACE reads, TCRdb reports a single entry for every CDR3 protein and omits DNA. Recorded here are 100,000 to 150,000 distinct CDR3 sequences; the top ten clones represent 0.59%. Germline V CDR1 and CDR2: SGHVS, FQNEAQ. This CDR3 comprises 16 residues. Input material: naive CXCR3+ CD8+ T cells from blood. This sample's subset: CD45RO-CCR7+CD27+CD95- naive CD8+ T cells expressing CXCR3 (TNR3+). The genes are TRBV7-8 and TRBJ2-1; the TCRdb D gene call, TRBD1, has no DNA to confirm it. The TCR was taken from a human donor in good health. Some clones in this sample may be carry-over from other donors' samples. The CDR3 protein is CASSPTGGTSYNEQFF.